This T cell receptor (beta chain) stems from a study of T cells after yellow fever vaccination. Study-wide points: Highly abundant clonotypes carried over from the bulk population could end up in FACS-sorted repertoires as contaminants. Most primary-vaccination clones reappeared after the booster (about 95% CD4, about 87% CD8).

TCRdb used MiXCR to reprocess the 5' RACE reads, holding one entry per CDR3 protein. The profile shows around 400,000 distinct CDR3 sequences, 11% of them singletons. This clonotype was found a few times. The target antigen is unknown. Germline assignment: CDR1 MNHEY and CDR2 SVGEGT. V dropped 4 bases and J dropped 3; count of bases not matched to a gene: 3. This CDR3 has 15 amino acids. The receptor was derived from a man aged 18 to 29 who received the YFV17D yellow fever vaccine. The chain has TRBV6-2 or TRBV6-3 and TRBJ2-1; 10 nucleotides line up with TRBD2. This specimen consisted of PBMCs, obtained on the day of the first yellow fever vaccination. The CDR3 reads CASSFTSGDYNEQFF. The CDR3 DNA reads TGTGCCAGCAGTTTCACTAGCGGGGACTACAATGAGCAGTTCTTC.